This T cell receptor (beta chain) was obtained from a study of T cell responses to AZD1222 COVID-19 vaccine. Study-level results: The number of AZD1222 recipients seropositive at baseline was only 6 or 7. The study found Spike-specific TCR breadth and depth rose after two AZD1222 doses.

The CDR3 runs 15 residues. Germline CDR1 SGHAT, CDR2 FQNNGV. After removal of 5 bases from V and 3 bases from J, the junction contained 7 bases not matched to a gene. Repertoires were generated with immunoSEQ multiplex PCR, while TCRdb's copy carries only in-frame clones and drops some. The sample holds about 160,000 clones, about 92% seen once. In the case of this clone: Its antigen remains unidentified.

This chain uses TRBV11-2 with TRBJ1-1; 9 bases agree with TRBD1. The sample here was peripheral blood, taken 28 days after the second AZD1222 dose. The clonotype comes from an adult who received the AZD1222 COVID-19 vaccine. The CDR3 nucleotides are TGTGCCAGCAGCCCCAACAGGGGGCTGGACACTGAAGCTTTCTTT. This codes for CASSPNRGLDTEAFF.